The source of this T cell receptor (beta chain) is a study of cytomegalovirus exposure and HLA in healthy donors. The primer mix had 60 Vbeta and 13 Jbeta primers. TCRdb's copy holds only in-frame clones and misses some; the assay was immunoSEQ multiplex PCR. The sample consists of over 250,000 clones, 86% of them appearing once. The length of the CDR3 is 12 residues. Trimming removed 2 bases from V and 5 bases from J, with 6 bases in between. The germline V gene has CDR1 MNHNY and CDR2 SVGAGI (reference sequence). On this clone itself: The antigen is undetermined.

Findings and caveats of the study: When the data were analyzed later, several of the most significant clusters appeared to be linked to common viral pathogens. Overall, 164 TCR beta chains were annotated as cytomegalovirus-associated.

Whereas donors were nominally healthy upon sampling, unrecorded immune exposures were probable. This rearrangement joins TRBV6-6 to TRBJ2-5; the D gene is possibly TRBD2 (5 bases). Sequencing was done on a sample of PBMCs. The TCR originated in a man between 35 and 55 years old in good health and CMV-seropositive. In DNA form, the CDR3 reads TGTGCCAGCAGTTACAGGAGGGAGACCCAGTACTTC. Its protein product is CASSYRRETQYF.